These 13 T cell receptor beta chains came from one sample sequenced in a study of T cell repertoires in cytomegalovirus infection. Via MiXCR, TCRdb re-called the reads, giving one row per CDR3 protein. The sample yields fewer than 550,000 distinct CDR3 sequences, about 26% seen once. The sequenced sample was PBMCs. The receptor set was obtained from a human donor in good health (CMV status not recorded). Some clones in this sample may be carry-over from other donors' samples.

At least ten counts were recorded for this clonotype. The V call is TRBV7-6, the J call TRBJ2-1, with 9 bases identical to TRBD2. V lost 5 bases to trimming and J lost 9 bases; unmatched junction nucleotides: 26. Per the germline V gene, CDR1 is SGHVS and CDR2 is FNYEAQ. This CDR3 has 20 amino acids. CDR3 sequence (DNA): TGTGCCAGCAGCCCCAGGTTAGCTGCGGGAGGGCCTTTTCTACCCAGTGAGCAGTTCTTC. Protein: CASSPRLAAGGPFLPSEQFF.

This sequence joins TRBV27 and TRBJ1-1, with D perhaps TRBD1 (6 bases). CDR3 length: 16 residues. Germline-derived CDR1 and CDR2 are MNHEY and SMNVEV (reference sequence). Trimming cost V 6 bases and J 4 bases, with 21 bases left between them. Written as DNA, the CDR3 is TGTGCCAGCAGCCGTTCGCGGGGGGCTTTGAGCACTGAAGCTTTCTTT. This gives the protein CASSRSRGALSTEAFF.

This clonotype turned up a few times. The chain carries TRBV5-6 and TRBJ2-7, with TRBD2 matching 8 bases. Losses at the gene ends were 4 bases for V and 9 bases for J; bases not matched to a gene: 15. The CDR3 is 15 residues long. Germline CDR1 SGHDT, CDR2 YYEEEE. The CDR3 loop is CASSLGGTSRSVQYV. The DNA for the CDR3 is TGTGCCAGCAGCCTTGGGGGGACTAGTCGCTCCGTGCAGTACGTC.

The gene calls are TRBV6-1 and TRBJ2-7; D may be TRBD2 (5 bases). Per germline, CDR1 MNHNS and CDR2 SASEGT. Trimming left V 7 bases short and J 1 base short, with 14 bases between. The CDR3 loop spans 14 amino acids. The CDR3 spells CASNEEGESYEQYF. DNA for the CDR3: TGTGCCAGCAACGAAGAGGGCGAATCCTACGAGCAGTACTTC.

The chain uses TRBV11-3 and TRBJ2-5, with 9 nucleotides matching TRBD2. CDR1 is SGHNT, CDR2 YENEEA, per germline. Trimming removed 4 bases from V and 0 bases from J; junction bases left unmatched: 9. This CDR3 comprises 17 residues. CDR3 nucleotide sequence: TGTGCCAGCAGCTCCGGGAAGGCTAGCGGGAACCAAGAGACCCAGTACTTC. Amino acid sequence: CASSSGKASGNQETQYF.

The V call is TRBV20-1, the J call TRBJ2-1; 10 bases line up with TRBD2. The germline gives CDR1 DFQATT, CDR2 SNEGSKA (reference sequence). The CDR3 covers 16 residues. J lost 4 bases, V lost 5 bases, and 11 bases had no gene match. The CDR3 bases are TGCAGTGCTCGCGAAGGCAGCGGGAGGGGGTACAATGAGCAGTTCTTC. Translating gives CSAREGSGRGYNEQFF.

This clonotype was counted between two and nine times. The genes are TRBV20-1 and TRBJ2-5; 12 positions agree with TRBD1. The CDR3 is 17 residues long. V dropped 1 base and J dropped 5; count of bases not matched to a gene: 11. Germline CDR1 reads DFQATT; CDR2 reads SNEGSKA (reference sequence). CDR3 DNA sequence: TGCAGTGCTAGAGTGGCCATCGGGACAGGGGGCAGGGAGACCCAGTACTTC. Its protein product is CSARVAIGTGGRETQYF.

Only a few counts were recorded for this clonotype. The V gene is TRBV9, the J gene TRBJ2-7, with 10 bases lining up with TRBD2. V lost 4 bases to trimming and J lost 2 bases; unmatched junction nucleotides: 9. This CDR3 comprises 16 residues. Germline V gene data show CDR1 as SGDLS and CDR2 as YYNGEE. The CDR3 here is CASSPLGAGGTYEQYF. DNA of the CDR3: TGTGCCAGCAGCCCTCTGGGAGCGGGGGGGACCTACGAGCAGTACTTC. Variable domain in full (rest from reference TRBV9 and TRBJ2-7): DSGVTQTPKHLITATGQRVTLRCSPRSGDLSVYWYQQSLDQGLQFLIQYYNGEERAKGNILERFSAQQFPDLHSELNLSSLELGDSALYFCASSPLGAGGTYEQYFGPGTRLTVT.

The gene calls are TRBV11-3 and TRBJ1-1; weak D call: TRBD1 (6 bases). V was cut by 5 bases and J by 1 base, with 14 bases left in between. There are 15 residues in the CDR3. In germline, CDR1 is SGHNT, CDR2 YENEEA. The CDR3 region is CASSPLTGPNTEAFF. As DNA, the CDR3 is TGTGCCAGCAGCCCACTGACAGGCCCGAACACTGAAGCTTTCTTT.

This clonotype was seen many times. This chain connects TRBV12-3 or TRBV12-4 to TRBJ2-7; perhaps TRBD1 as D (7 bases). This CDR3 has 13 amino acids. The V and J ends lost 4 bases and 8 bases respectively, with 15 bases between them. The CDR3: CASSSEGARKQYF. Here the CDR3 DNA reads TGTGCCAGCAGTTCGGAGGGGGCGCGGAAGCAGTACTTC.

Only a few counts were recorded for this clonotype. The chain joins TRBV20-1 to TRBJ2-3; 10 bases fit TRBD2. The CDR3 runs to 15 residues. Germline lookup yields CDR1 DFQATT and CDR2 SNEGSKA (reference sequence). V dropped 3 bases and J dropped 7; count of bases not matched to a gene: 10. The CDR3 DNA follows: TGCAGTGCTAGGCCCGGACTAGCGGATACCCATACGCAGTATTTT. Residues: CSARPGLADTHTQYF.

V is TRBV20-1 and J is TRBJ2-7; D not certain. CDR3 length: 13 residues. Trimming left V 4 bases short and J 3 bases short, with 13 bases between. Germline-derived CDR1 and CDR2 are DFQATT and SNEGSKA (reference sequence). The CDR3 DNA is TGCAGTGCTATAGGTCCAGGACGCTACGAGCAGTACTTC. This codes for CSAIGPGRYEQYF.

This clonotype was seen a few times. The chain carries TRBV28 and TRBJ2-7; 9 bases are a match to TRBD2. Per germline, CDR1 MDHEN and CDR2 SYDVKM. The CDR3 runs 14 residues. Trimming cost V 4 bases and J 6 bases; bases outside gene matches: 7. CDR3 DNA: TGTGCCAGCAGTTCACTAGCGGGCTCTAGCGAGCAGTACTTC. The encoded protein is CASSSLAGSSEQYF.